This T cell receptor (beta chain) was sequenced during a study of T cell responses to AZD1222 COVID-19 vaccine. On this clone: Its specificity is not known.

Profiled with immunoSEQ multiplex PCR; TCRdb holds only in-frame clones, not every one. In the table there are 110,000 to 150,000 clones, around 90% of which are singletons. The length of the CDR3 is 15 residues. With 2 bases clipped from V and 7 bases from J, the junction kept 4 bases outside the gene matches. Germline V gives CDR1 MNHEY, CDR2 SVGAGI. General observations from the study: Donors were chiefly white British, with a greater number of females, and clonal diversity was perhaps underestimated. In the spike-specific TCR repertoire, nearly half reportedly target unmutated variant regions.

Sequencing was performed on peripheral blood, taken on day 0 of AZD1222 vaccination. This chain links TRBV6-5 with TRBJ2-2; 10 positions agree with TRBD1. The TCR originated in an adult in good health. The CDR3 region is CASSYVTGGNGELFF. The CDR3 DNA reads TGTGCCAGCAGTTACGTGACAGGGGGCAACGGGGAGCTGTTTTTT.